This T cell receptor (beta chain) was found in a study of cytomegalovirus exposure and HLA in healthy donors. Points from the study as a whole: It was 164 TCR beta chains that were listed as cytomegalovirus-associated. Common viral pathogens seemed to be connected with several of the most significant clusters, according to a later analysis. CMV serostatus stood as the only immune exposure information on hand. Most likely, a cluster of highly shared sequence variants arose as a sequencing artifact.

PCR involved 60 Vbeta and 13 Jbeta primers. Data came from immunoSEQ multiplex PCR; TCRdb stores just in-frame clones and leaves some out. The sample holds 45,000 to 60,000 clones. Germline CDR1 is SGDLS and CDR2 is YYNGEE. Trimming took off 4 bases at V and 7 bases at J, with 9 bases between the two ends. The CDR3 is 13 residues long. Comment on this clone: Antigen specificity is unknown.

The gene calls are TRBV9 and TRBJ1-6; no reliable D call. The sequence was collected from a male donor in good health and CMV-seronegative. Sequences were obtained from PBMCs. The CDR3 is CASSPVGNSPLHF. Written as DNA, the CDR3 is TGTGCCAGCAGCCCCGTGGGCAATTCACCCCTCCACTTT.